This T cell receptor beta chain stems from a study of blood T cell repertoires in COVID-19. Background on the study: The analysed material was cDNA or gDNA that came from T cells, B-cell-depleted T cells, or PBMCs.

Methods used by the authors: Using reference gene primer amplification, nucleated cell counts were estimated. Profiled with immunoSEQ multiplex PCR; TCRdb holds only in-frame clones, not every one. V, J and clone size reflect that table, while D and trimming were determined from the DNA. The repertoire holds some 150,000 clones, approximately 80% seen once, with 7.2% in the top ten. This TCR came from a woman aged 45-60 years in a cohort sampled during active or convalescent COVID-19. The sample consisted of peripheral blood.

The CDR3 sequence is CASSLNVGSYTHEQFF. The DNA of the CDR3 is TGTGCCAGCAGCTTAAACGTCGGGTCCTACACCCATGAGCAGTTCTTC. The V call is TRBV7-2, the J call TRBJ2-1; D is unresolved. Germline V lookup: CDR1 SGHTA, CDR2 FQGNSA. V was trimmed by 2 bases and J by 8 bases, leaving 19 bases between them. The CDR3 sequence is 16 residues long.